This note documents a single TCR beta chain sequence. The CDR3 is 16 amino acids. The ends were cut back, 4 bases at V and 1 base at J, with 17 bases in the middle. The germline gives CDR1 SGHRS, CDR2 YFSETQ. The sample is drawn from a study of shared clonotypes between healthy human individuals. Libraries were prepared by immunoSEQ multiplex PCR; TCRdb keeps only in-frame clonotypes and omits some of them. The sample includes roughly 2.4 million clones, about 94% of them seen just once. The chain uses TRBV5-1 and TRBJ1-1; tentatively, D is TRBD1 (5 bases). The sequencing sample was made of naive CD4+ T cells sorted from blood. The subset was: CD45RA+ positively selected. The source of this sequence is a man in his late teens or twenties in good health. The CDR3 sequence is CASSRTPRGENTEAFF. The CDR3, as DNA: TGCGCCAGCAGCCGGACGCCGAGGGGAGAGAACACTGAAGCTTTCTTT.